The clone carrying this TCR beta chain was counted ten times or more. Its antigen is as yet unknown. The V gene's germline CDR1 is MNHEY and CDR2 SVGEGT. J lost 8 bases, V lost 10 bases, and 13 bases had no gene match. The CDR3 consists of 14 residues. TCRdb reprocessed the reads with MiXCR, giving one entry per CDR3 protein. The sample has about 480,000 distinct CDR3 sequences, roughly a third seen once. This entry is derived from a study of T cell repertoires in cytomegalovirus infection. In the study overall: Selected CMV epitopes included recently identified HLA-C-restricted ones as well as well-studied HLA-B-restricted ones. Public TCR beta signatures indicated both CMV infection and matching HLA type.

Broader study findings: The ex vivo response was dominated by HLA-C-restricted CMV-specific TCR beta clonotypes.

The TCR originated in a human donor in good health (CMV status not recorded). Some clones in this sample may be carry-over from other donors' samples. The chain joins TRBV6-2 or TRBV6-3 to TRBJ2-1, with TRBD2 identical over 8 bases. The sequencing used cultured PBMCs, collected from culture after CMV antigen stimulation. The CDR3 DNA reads TGTGCCACCCTTCAGCGGGAGCTTATCTATGAGCAGTTCTTC. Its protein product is CATLQRELIYEQFF.